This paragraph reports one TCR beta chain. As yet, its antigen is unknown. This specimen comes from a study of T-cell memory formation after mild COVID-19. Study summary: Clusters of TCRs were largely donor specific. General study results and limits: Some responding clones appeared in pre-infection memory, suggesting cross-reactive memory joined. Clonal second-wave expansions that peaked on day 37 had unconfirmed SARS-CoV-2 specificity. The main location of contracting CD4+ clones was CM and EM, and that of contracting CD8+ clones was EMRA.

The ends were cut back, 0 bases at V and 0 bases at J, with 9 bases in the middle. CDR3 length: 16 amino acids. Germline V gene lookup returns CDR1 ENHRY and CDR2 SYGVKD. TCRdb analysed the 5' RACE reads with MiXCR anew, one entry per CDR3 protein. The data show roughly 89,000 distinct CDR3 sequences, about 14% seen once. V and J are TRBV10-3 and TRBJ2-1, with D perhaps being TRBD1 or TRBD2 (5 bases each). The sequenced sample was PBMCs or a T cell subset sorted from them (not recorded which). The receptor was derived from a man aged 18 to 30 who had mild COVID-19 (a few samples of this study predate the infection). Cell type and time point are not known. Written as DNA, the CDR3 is TGTGCCATCAGTGAGTCGAAGGGGAGCTCCTACAATGAGCAGTTCTTC. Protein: CAISESKGSSYNEQFF.